These 16 T cell receptor beta chains originate from one sample sequenced in a study of blood T cells in healthy people across ages. Primed by a sample-barcoded 5' primer and a J-beta primer mix, a second PCR proceeded for roughly 6 to 12 cycles. MiXCR, run by TCRdb on the 5' RACE reads, gives a single entry per CDR3 protein. The sample shows around 520,000 distinct CDR3 sequences, roughly a quarter of them seen only once. These data also featured in a second study, about T cells of mothers and their children.

Material for sequencing was blood. The receptors originated from a boy aged 2 to 10 in good health.

The table lists this clonotype with a few counts. This chain joins TRBV20-1 and TRBJ2-6; 10 bases are a match to TRBD2. Germline loops: CDR1 DFQATT, CDR2 SNEGSKA (reference sequence). CDR3 length: 19 amino acids. J gave up 0 bases and V 3 bases, and 11 bases lay outside the gene matches. The CDR3 bases are TGCAGTGCTAGGACACCGGCAGGACTAGCGGCCTCTGGGGCCAACGTCCTGACTTTC. Translation: CSARTPAGLAASGANVLTF.

This clonotype was detected many times. The chain is built from TRBV5-1 and TRBJ1-2; the match to TRBD1 covers 7 bases. The ends lost 3 bases at V and 2 bases at J; junction bases unmatched: 4. Germline V gene sequence: CDR1 SGHRS, CDR2 YFSETQ. This CDR3 spans 14 amino acids. The CDR3 DNA sequence: TGCGCCAGCAGCTCGGGACAGCCCAACTATGGCTACACCTTC. Protein sequence: CASSSGQPNYGYTF.

The chain has TRBV21-1 and TRBJ1-2; the table gives TRBD1 as D, unverified against the DNA. TRBV21-1 is a listed pseudogene. The CDR3 contains 17 residues. CDR3 coding DNA: TGTGCCAGCAGCAAAGACGATCCGACAGGGATATTCTATGGCTACACCTTC. The encoded protein is CASSKDDPTGIFYGYTF.

This clonotype was observed a handful of times. At one end the junction does not follow the germline gene, possibly because of a read error. This sequence joins TRBV20-1 and TRBJ2-5; TRBD2 is a possible D gene (5 bases). The assigned J gene may be wrong: the sequence end matches TRBJ2-7 better. The CDR3 contains 15 residues. Germline loops: CDR1 DFQATT, CDR2 SNEGSKA (reference sequence). This CDR3 is CSASSIGDLSDEQYF. For the CDR3, the DNA is TGTAGTGCTAGTAGTATCGGGGATTTGTCAGACGAGCAGTACTTC.

V is TRBV29-1 and J is TRBJ2-7; D is possibly TRBD2 (5 bases). The CDR3 is 13 amino acids. Germline CDR1 and CDR2: SQVTM and ANQGSEA. V dropped 3 bases and J dropped 2 bases, with 11 bases sitting between them. CDR3 bases: TGCAGCGTTGAGGTTGGGAGACCCTACGAGCAGTACTTC. This encodes CSVEVGRPYEQYF.

The chain links TRBV25-1 to TRBJ2-1; D gene uncertain. With 4 bases removed from V and 1 base from J, the gap between germline ends came to 5 bases. From germline, CDR1 is MGHDK and CDR2 SYGVNS. The CDR3 extends over 13 amino acids. Written as DNA, the CDR3 is TGTGCCAGCAGTGGATGGTCCTACAATGAGCAGTTCTTC. Amino acid sequence: CASSGWSYNEQFF.

The chain carries TRBV7-2 and TRBJ2-5, with 7 positions matching TRBD1. CDR1 and CDR2 (germline): SGHTA, FQGNSA. This CDR3 contains 12 residues. Unmatched junction bases numbered 9, after V lost 3 bases and J lost 14 bases. The CDR3 protein is CASSFPDRTPYF. CDR3 bases: TGTGCCAGCAGCTTCCCGGACAGGACTCCCTACTTC.

This clonotype came up many times. The genes are TRBV5-1 and TRBJ2-1; D not resolved. CDR1 is SGHRS and CDR2 is YFSETQ in the germline V gene. With 0 bases removed from V and 6 bases from J, the gap between germline ends came to 7 bases. The CDR3 sequence is 13 residues long. CDR3 region: CASSLVGGNEQFF. In DNA form, the CDR3 reads TGCGCCAGCAGCTTGGTTGGTGGCAATGAGCAGTTCTTC.

This chain uses TRBV5-5 with TRBJ2-5, with 12 bases matching TRBD2. The DNA end is a closer match to TRBJ2-1, so the J assignment may be wrong. In germline, CDR1 is SGHKS, CDR2 YYEKEE (reference sequence). The CDR3 covers 16 residues. The CDR3 DNA reads as TGTGCCAGCAGCTCCCCTAGCGGGGGGGCGGGGAATGAGCAGTTCTTC. This codes for CASSSPSGGAGNEQFF.

The chain joins TRBV5-1 to TRBJ2-1; D unclear. With 1 base removed from V and 4 bases from J, the gap between germline ends came to 9 bases. The germline CDR1 and CDR2 sequences are SGHRS and YFSETQ. This CDR3 has 14 amino acids. CDR3 amino acids: CASSLILGYNEQFF. The CDR3 nucleotides read TGCGCCAGCAGCTTGATTTTGGGATACAATGAGCAGTTCTTC.

This chain joins TRBV12-5 and TRBJ2-7; D is unresolved. CDR1 is LGHNT, CDR2 FRNRAP, per germline. CDR3 size: 13 residues. V was pared by 6 bases and J by 3 bases, with 12 bases between. The CDR3 sequence: CASGLRLDYEQYF. The CDR3 DNA is TGTGCTAGTGGCCTCCGGTTGGACTACGAGCAGTACTTC.

The V call is TRBV6-5, the J call TRBJ2-7, with 7 bases that match TRBD1. This CDR3 contains 15 residues. CDR1 is MNHEY, CDR2 SVGAGI, per germline. V shed 7 bases and J 4 bases; nucleotides not matched to a gene: 13. CDR3: CASTESPGTVYEQYF. As DNA, the CDR3 is TGTGCCAGCACCGAGAGTCCCGGGACAGTTTACGAGCAGTACTTC.

V is TRBV5-6 and J is TRBJ1-2; tentatively, D is TRBD1 (5 bases). The germline V gene has CDR1 SGHDT and CDR2 YYEEEE. This CDR3 spans 14 amino acids. The V end lost 3 bases, the J end lost 4 bases, and 13 bases lay between the germline ends. CDR3 residues: CASSWGTDGYGYTF. CDR3 in DNA: TGTGCCAGCAGCTGGGGGACGGATGGCTATGGCTACACCTTC.

The gene calls are TRBV30 and TRBJ1-6, with D uncertain. CDR1 is GTSNPN and CDR2 is SVGIG in the germline V gene (reference sequence). This CDR3 spans 14 amino acids. The V gene lost 1 base and the J gene lost 9 bases, with 13 bases spanning the gap. CDR3 protein: CAWSAKGFSSPLHF. The CDR3 DNA follows: TGTGCCTGGAGTGCTAAGGGATTTAGTTCACCCCTCCACTTT.

Concerning this clonotype: One junction end does not reproduce the germline sequence, and a read error may be involved. The chain employs TRBV4-2 and TRBJ2-5; D possibly corresponds to TRBD2 (5 bases). The CDR3 loop spans 14 amino acids. Germline V gene sequence: CDR1 LGHNA, CDR2 YNFKEQ. The DNA of the CDR3 is TGTGCCAGCAGCCTCGACCGATTGGGAGAGGCCCAGTACTTC. It specifies CASSLDRLGEAQYF.

The chain employs TRBV25-1 and TRBJ1-2; tentative D call: TRBD1 (5 bases). CDR3 size: 14 residues. Per germline, CDR1 MGHDK and CDR2 SYGVNS. Trimming removed 1 base at V and 2 bases at J, with 8 bases between. CDR3 DNA: TGTGCCAGCAGTGAATTTCAGGGAAACTATGGCTACACCTTC. This encodes CASSEFQGNYGYTF.